The table lists the clone carrying this T cell receptor (beta chain) with a few counts. This entry is derived from a study of neoadjuvant anti-PD-1 for oral cavity cancer. Study in general: Before surgery, most patients got three to four biweekly 3 mg/kg nivolumab doses. Patients without progression received a fourth nivolumab dose around day 43, then surgical resection on days 50-56.

CDR1 is SGHAT and CDR2 is FQNNGV in the germline V gene. CDR3 length: 16 amino acids. V lost 0 bases to trimming and J lost 3 bases, with 14 bases between them. Data came from immunoSEQ multiplex PCR; TCRdb stores just in-frame clones and leaves some out. The sample holds about 24,000 clones, around a quarter seen once. The time point denotes: after neoadjuvant nivolumab, at surgical resection. Patients were newly diagnosed with stage II-IVA oral cavity squamous cell carcinoma without prior systemic or radiation treatment. Patients had HPV-negative, locally advanced oral cavity squamous cell carcinoma.

The TCR comes from a person between 35 and 79 years old with oral cavity squamous cell carcinoma. The sequenced sample was tumor tissue, obtained after nivolumab (anti-PD-1) treatment. This chain joins TRBV11-2 and TRBJ1-1; D remains unclear. The CDR3 DNA reads as TGTGCCAGCAGCTTAGATATCCGGGTAGGCGACACTGAAGCTTTCTTT. It encodes CASSLDIRVGDTEAFF.